This is a list of T cell receptor beta chains from one sample in a study of identifying expanded T cells in peripheral blood. The method was immunoSEQ multiplex PCR; TCRdb's version includes in-frame clones alone and lacks a portion of them. Among more than 70,000 clones listed, around 87% were seen once. The sample taken for sequencing was blood. These receptors were obtained from a person between 18 and 69 years old in good health. Each CDR3 is given with its conserved first and last residue. Fields, in order: J gene, V gene, CDR3 length, D gene, clone size, CDR3 protein, CDR3 DNA. The D gene is left open where the match is weak. Expanded clones are given a class, and other clones once, few, many or no size at all.

TRBJ2-1	TRBV7-2	14	-	-	CASSSSRGTSEQFF	TGTGCCAGCAGCTCCTCTCGGGGTACGAGTGAGCAGTTCTTC
TRBJ2-2	TRBV5-8	16	-	-	CASSLVNRVRSGELFF	TGTGCCAGCAGCTTGGTAAACAGGGTCCGGTCCGGGGAGCTGTTTTTT
TRBJ1-4	TRBV2	15	TRBD1	-	CASSEQGQGNEKLFF	TGTGCCAGCAGTGAACAGGGACAGGGGAATGAAAAACTGTTTTTT
TRBJ1-1	TRBV25-1	15	TRBD1	-	CASSDTGTGDTEAFF	TGTGCCAGCAGTGATACCGGGACAGGGGATACTGAAGCTTTCTTT
TRBJ2-7	TRBV27	15	TRBD1	-	CASSFRGREGGEQYF	TGTGCCAGCAGTTTCAGGGGGCGTGAGGGTGGCGAGCAGTACTTC
TRBJ1-2	TRBV30	12	TRBD1	-	CAYRGTNYGYTF	TGTGCCTACAGGGGAACCAACTATGGCTACACCTTC
TRBJ1-2	TRBV10-3	17	TRBD1	-	CAILNPGQGILDYGYTF	TGTGCCATTCTGAATCCGGGACAGGGTATTCTGGACTATGGCTACACCTTC
TRBJ2-7	TRBV6-5	13	-	-	CASSYYGSREQYF	TGTGCCAGCAGTTACTACGGTTCCAGGGAGCAGTACTTC
TRBJ2-5	TRBV18	15	-	-	CASSLQLGAQETQYF	TGTGCCAGCTCCCTTCAGCTCGGGGCTCAAGAGACCCAGTACTTC
TRBJ2-7	TRBV6-5	14	TRBD1	-	CASSWDRGLFEQYF	TGTGCCAGCAGTTGGGACAGGGGGCTGTTCGAGCAGTACTTC
TRBJ2-7	TRBV6-1	13	-	-	CASRGWGGHEQYF	TGTGCCAGCAGGGGCTGGGGGGGCCACGAGCAGTACTTC
TRBJ2-7	TRBV6-6	13	-	-	CASSFVNSYEQYF	TGTGCCAGCAGTTTCGTCAACTCCTACGAGCAGTACTTC
TRBJ1-6	TRBV6-1	15	-	-	CASGGTASYNSPLHF	TGTGCCAGCGGGGGGACGGCCTCCTATAATTCACCCCTCCACTTT
TRBJ1-1	TRBV11-3	15	TRBD1	-	CASSLGGRQGTEAFF	TGTGCCAGCAGCTTAGGGGGTAGACAGGGGACTGAAGCTTTCTTT
TRBJ2-7	TRBV5-1	17	TRBD2	-	CASSLATSGAPRYEQYF	TGCGCCAGCAGCTTGGCGACTAGCGGAGCCCCTCGGTACGAGCAGTACTTC
TRBJ1-4	TRBV7-6	11	-	-	CASSLNEKLFF	TGTGCCAGCAGCTTAAATGAAAAACTGTTTTTT
TRBJ1-2	TRBV21-1	15	-	once	CASSKVVRDRDGYTF	TGTGCCAGCAGCAAAGTAGTAAGGGACAGGGACGGCTACACCTTC
TRBJ1-3	TRBV15	15	-	-	CATSRVGGSGNTIYF	TGTGCCACCAGCAGAGTAGGGGGTTCGGGAAACACCATATATTTT
TRBJ1-1	TRBV7-9	12	-	few	CASSPGPLEAFF	TGTGCCAGCAGCCCCGGACCGCTGGAAGCTTTCTTT
TRBJ1-1	TRBV7-9	12	-	-	CASSLGATEAFF	TGTGCCAGCAGCTTAGGCGCCACTGAAGCTTTCTTT
TRBJ1-5	TRBV2	14	-	once	CASSEDNPNQPQHF	TGTGCCAGCAGTGAAGACAACCCCAATCAGCCCCAGCATTTT
TRBJ2-7	TRBV7-8	13	-	-	CASSLERAYEQYF	TGTGCCAGCAGCTTAGAGAGAGCCTACGAGCAGTACTTC
TRBJ2-7	TRBV7-8	22	-	-	CASSSYPNDDRRTATSSYEQYF	TGTGCCAGCAGCTCCTACCCAAACGACGACCGTAGAACCGCCACAAGCTCCTACGAGCAGTACTTC
TRBJ1-2	TRBV15	13	-	-	CATSIDNNYGYTF	TGTGCCACCAGCATAGACAATAACTATGGCTACACCTTC
TRBJ2-1	TRBV10-2	16	-	-	CASREGKQTVLNEQFF	TGCGCCAGCAGGGAGGGGAAACAGACTGTTTTGAATGAGCAGTTCTTC
TRBJ1-5	TRBV2	13	-	-	CASKGLYNQPQHF	TGTGCCAGCAAAGGACTATACAATCAGCCCCAGCATTTT
TRBJ2-7	TRBV14	16	-	-	CASSQERGRVLYEQYF	TGTGCCAGCAGCCAAGAAAGGGGCAGGGTTCTCTACGAGCAGTACTTC
TRBJ2-7	TRBV7-2	13	-	-	CASTDRNSREQYF	TGTGCCAGCACTGACAGGAACTCTAGGGAGCAGTACTTC
TRBJ1-2	TRBV5-1	14	-	-	CASSLEAASYGYTF	TGCGCCAGCAGCTTGGAGGCAGCCTCCTATGGCTACACCTTC